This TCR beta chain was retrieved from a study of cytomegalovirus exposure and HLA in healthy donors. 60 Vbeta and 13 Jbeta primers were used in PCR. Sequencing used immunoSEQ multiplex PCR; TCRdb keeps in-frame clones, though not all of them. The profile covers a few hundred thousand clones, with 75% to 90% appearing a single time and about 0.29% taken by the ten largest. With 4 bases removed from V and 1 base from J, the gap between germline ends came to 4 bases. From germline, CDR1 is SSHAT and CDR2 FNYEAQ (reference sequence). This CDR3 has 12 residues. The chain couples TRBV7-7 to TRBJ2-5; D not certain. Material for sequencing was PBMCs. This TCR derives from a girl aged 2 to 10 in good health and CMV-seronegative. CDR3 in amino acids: CASSSGQETQYF. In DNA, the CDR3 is TGTGCCAGCAGCTCGGGCCAAGAGACCCAGTACTTC.